Listed here are 5 T cell receptor beta chains from one sample, sequenced in a study of blood T cell repertoires in COVID-19. The assay was immunoSEQ multiplex PCR, and TCRdb's table has in-frame clones only and misses some. The sample contains 200,000 to 250,000 clones, roughly 82% of which appear only once. Material: peripheral blood. The receptors here all came from a man older than 75 with acute or convalescent COVID-19.

This rearrangement joins TRBV6-5 to TRBJ1-1; maybe TRBD1 (5 bases). V was clipped by 5 bases and J by 7 bases, with 17 bases between them. CDR1 and CDR2 (germline): MNHEY, SVGAGI. The CDR3 contains 14 residues. CDR3 loop: CASSTGGGRGEAFF. CDR3 sequence (DNA): TGTGCCAGCAGTACGGGGGGAGGGAGGGGTGAAGCTTTCTTT.

This rearrangement joins TRBV15 to TRBJ2-4, with D tentatively TRBD2 (5 bases). Per the germline V gene, CDR1 is LNHNV and CDR2 is YYDKDF (reference sequence). Between the trimmed V and J ends, which lost 7 bases and 1 base, there was a span of 14 bases. This CDR3 region has 15 residues. In nucleotides, the CDR3 is TGTGCCACCACCTCCGAGAGGGTGGCCAAAAACATTCAGTACTTC. It yields the protein CATTSERVAKNIQYF.

The rearrangement uses TRBV28 and TRBJ1-5, with D perhaps matching TRBD1 (6 bases). The ends were cut back, 3 bases at V and 1 base at J, with 10 bases in the middle. Looked up from germline, CDR1 is MDHEN and CDR2 is SYDVKM. This CDR3 region has 15 residues. Here the CDR3 reads CASSFGGRSNQPQHF. For the CDR3, the DNA is TGTGCCAGCAGTTTCGGGGGGCGGAGCAATCAGCCCCAGCATTTT. Full variable domain (rest looked up from reference TRBV28 and TRBJ1-5): DVKVTQSSRYLVKRTGEKVFLECVQDMDHENMFWYRQDPGLGLRLIYFSYDVKMKEKGDIPEGYSVSREKKERFSLILESASTNQTSMYLCASSFGGRSNQPQHFGDGTRLSIL.

The chain links TRBV6-5 to TRBJ2-7; 10 positions agree with TRBD2. The CDR3 has 15 amino acids. Unmatched junction bases numbered 7, after V lost 4 bases and J lost 4 bases. CDR1 and CDR2 (germline): MNHEY, SVGAGI. The CDR3 DNA follows: TGTGCCAGCAGTTCCCCTTCTAGCGGGAGATACGAGCAGTACTTC. Encoded protein: CASSSPSSGRYEQYF.

The chain links TRBV6-2 or TRBV6-3 to TRBJ2-1, with 12 bases that match TRBD2. There are 16 residues in the CDR3. The V gene's germline CDR1 is MNHEY and CDR2 SVGEGT. The V gene end was trimmed by 5 bases and the J gene end by 8 bases; junction bases not matched to a gene: 10. The CDR3: CASSRPSGGAPHEQFF. The CDR3 DNA reads as TGTGCCAGCAGTAGGCCTAGCGGGGGGGCACCGCATGAGCAGTTCTTC.